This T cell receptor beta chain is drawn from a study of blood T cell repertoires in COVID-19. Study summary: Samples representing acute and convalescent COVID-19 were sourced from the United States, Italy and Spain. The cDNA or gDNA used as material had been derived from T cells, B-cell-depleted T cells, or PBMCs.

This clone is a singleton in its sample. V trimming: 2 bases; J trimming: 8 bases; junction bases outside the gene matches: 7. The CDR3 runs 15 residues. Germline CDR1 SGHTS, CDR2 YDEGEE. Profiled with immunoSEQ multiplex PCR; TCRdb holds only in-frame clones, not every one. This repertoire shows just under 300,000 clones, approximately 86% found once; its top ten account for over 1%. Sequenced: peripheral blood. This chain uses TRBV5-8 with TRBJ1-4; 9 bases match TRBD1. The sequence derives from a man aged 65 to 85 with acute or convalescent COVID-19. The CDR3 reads CASSLLQGAMEKLFF. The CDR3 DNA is TGTGCCAGCAGCTTACTACAGGGGGCGATGGAAAAACTGTTTTTT.